This T cell receptor beta chain was retrieved from a study of cytomegalovirus exposure and HLA in healthy donors. Study-wide results and caveats: The study designated roughly 160 TCR beta chains cytomegalovirus-associated. As immune exposure information, only CMV serostatus was available.

Remarks on this clone: Its antigen is still unknown.

The PCR had 60 Vbeta and 13 Jbeta primers. Repertoires were generated with immunoSEQ multiplex PCR, while TCRdb's copy carries only in-frame clones and drops some. The table lists around 140,000 clones. The TCR was taken from a male donor in good health and CMV-seronegative. Specimen: PBMCs.

The CDR3, as DNA: TGTGCCAGCAGCTTAAGAGATGTAGGGGTAGACCAAGAGACCCAGTACTTC. This translates into CASSLRDVGVDQETQYF. The chain is built from TRBV11-2 and TRBJ2-5; a possible D gene is TRBD1 (5 bases). V was clipped by 2 bases and J by 0 bases, with 16 bases between them. The CDR3 has 17 amino acids. CDR1 and CDR2 (germline): SGHAT, FQNNGV.